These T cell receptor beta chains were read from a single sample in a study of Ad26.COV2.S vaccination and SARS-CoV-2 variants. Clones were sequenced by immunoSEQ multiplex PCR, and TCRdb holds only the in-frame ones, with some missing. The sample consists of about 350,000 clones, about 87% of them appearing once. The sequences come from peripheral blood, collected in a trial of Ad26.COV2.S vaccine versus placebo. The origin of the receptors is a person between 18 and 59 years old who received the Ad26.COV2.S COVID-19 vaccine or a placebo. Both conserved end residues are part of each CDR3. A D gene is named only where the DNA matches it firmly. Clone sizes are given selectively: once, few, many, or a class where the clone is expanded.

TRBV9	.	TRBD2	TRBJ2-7	TGTGCCAGCAGCGTAGGTGTAGCGGGAGGTTACGAGCAGTACTTC	CASSVGVAGGYEQYF
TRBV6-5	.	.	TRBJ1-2	TGTGCCAGCAGTTATAGTCCCCAGGGCTATGGCTACACCTTC	CASSYSPQGYGYTF
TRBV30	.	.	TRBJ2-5	TGTGCCTGGAGTGGACTGGTCGGGGAGACCCAGTACTTC	CAWSGLVGETQYF
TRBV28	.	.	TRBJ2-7	TGTGCCAGCACGGGCAGTACCTACGAGCAGTACTTC	CASTGSTYEQYF
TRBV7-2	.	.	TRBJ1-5	TGTGCCAGCAGCTTATGGGGGGACAATCAGCCCCAGCATTTT	CASSLWGDNQPQHF
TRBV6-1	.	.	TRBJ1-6	TGTGCCAGCAGTGAGATGACAACGGTGAACTCACCCCTCCACTTT	CASSEMTTVNSPLHF
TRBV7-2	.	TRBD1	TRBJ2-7	TGTGCCAGCAGCTTAGGTCAGGGGGCCTACGAGCAGTACTTC	CASSLGQGAYEQYF
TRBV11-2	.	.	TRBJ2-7	TGTGCCAGCAGCTTAGCCCGGGGAGCCGCCTACGAGCAGTACTTC	CASSLARGAAYEQYF
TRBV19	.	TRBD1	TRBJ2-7	TGTGCCAGTAGCCCGGACAGGGGGTCTTTCGAGCAGTACTTC	CASSPDRGSFEQYF
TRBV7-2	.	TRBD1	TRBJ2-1	TGTGCCAGCAGCCCTATCAACCCGGGACAGAATCCCTACAATGAGCAGTTCTTC	CASSPINPGQNPYNEQFF
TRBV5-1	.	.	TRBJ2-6	TGCGCCAGCATGGCCGGTGCAGGGGCCAACGTCCTGACTTTC	CASMAGAGANVLTF
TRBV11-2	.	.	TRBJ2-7	TGTGCCAGCAGCTCCACGGGACTTAGCTACGAGCAGTACTTC	CASSSTGLSYEQYF
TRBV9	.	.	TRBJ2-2	TGTGCCAGCAGCTATCAGGGGACCACCCACACCGGAGAGCTGTTTTTT	CASSYQGTTHTGELFF
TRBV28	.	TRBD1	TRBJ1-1	TGTGCCAGCAGTTTATCCCTTACAGGGGGTGGGACTGAAGCTTTCTTT	CASSLSLTGGGTEAFF
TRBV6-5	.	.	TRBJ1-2	TGTGCCAGCAGTTACTGGGGCAGGGTTAACGGCTACACCTTC	CASSYWGRVNGYTF
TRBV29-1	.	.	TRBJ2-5	TGCAGCTTGCGACAAGAGACCCAGTACTTC	CSLRQETQYF
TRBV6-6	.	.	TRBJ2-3	TGTGCCAGCAGTTACGGAACAAGACGCACAGATACGCAGTATTTT	CASSYGTRRTDTQYF
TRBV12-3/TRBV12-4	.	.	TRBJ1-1	TGTGCCAGCAGTCCACCCATCCGCACTGAAGCTTTCTTT	CASSPPIRTEAFF
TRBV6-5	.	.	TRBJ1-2	TGTGCCAGCAGAAACCAGGGTACCTATGGCTACACCTTC	CASRNQGTYGYTF
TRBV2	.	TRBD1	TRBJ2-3	TGTGCCAGCAGCACAGGACAGGCCGTCACAGATACGCAGTATTTT	CASSTGQAVTDTQYF
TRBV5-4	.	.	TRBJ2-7	TGTGCCAGCAGCTTGGCCGGTGCGGGACGAGCCTACGAGCAGTACTTC	CASSLAGAGRAYEQYF
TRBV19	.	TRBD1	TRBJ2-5	TGTGCCAGTAGTATCTCGACAGGGGGTACCCAGTACTTC	CASSISTGGTQYF
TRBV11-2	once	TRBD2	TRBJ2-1	TGTGCCAGCAGCTCCATAACCGGGACTAGAAGTAGGATCGGTGAGCAGTTCTTC	CASSSITGTRSRIGEQFF
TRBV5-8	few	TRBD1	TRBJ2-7	TGTGCCAGCCCCTCCGACAGGGGGCTATCCTACGAGCAGTACTTC	CASPSDRGLSYEQYF
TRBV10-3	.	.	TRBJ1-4	TGTGCCATCTCTCCGGGGCAAAATGAAAAACTGTTTTTT	CAISPGQNEKLFF
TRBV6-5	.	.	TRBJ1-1	TGTGCCAGCAGTTACGGGTCCCCAATTAACTCTGAAGCTTTCTTT	CASSYGSPINSEAFF
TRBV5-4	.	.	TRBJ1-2	TGTGCCAGCAGCTTGGCCGGGGGTGGCTACACCTTC	CASSLAGGGYTF
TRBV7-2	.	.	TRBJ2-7	TGTGCCAGCAGCCCGAGCGGTCTTCGTGGGACCTACGAGCAGTACTTC	CASSPSGLRGTYEQYF
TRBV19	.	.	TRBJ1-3	TGTGCCAGTAGTGTCCGGACAGTTGGAAACACCATATATTTT	CASSVRTVGNTIYF
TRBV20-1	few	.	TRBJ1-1	TGCAGTGCTAGTCAAGCGAACACTGAAGCTTTCTTT	CSASQANTEAFF
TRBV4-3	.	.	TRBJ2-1	TGCGCCAGCAGCCAAGATAGGGGCTATGAGCAGTTCTTC	CASSQDRGYEQFF
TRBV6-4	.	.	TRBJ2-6	TGTGCCAGCAGTGACTTAGCTTCAGGGGCCAACGTCCTGACTTTC	CASSDLASGANVLTF
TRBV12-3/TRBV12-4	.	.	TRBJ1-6	TGTGCCAGCACCTCTGGGGGGGACTCACCCCTCCACTTT	CASTSGGDSPLHF
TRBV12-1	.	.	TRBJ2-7	TGTGCCAGCACCTCACCCAGAGTAAGAGAGACCTACGAGCAGTACTTC	CASTSPRVRETYEQYF
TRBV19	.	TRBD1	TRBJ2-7	TGTGCCAGTAGTTCCGGACAGGCATCCCGCGAGCAGTACTTC	CASSSGQASREQYF
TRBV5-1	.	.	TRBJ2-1	TGCGCCAGCAGCTTGGCCGGGGCCGTCTCCTACAATGAGCAGTTCTTC	CASSLAGAVSYNEQFF
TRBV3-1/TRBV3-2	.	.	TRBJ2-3	TGTGCCAGCAGCCAAGACTCCCTAGGAGATACGCAGTATTTT	CASSQDSLGDTQYF
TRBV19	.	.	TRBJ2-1	TGTGCCAGTAGTATTCCGGGGCCAAGCGGCCGGTACAATGAGCAGTTCTTC	CASSIPGPSGRYNEQFF
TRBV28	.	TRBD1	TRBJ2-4	TGTGCCAGCAGTTCCGACAGGGGGCTAGCCGGGATACGACTAGCCAAAAACATTCAGTACTTC	CASSSDRGLAGIRLAKNIQYF
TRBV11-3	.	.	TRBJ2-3	TGTGCCAGCAGCTATGGAAGGACACCCGGGGTGACAGATACGCAGTATTTT	CASSYGRTPGVTDTQYF